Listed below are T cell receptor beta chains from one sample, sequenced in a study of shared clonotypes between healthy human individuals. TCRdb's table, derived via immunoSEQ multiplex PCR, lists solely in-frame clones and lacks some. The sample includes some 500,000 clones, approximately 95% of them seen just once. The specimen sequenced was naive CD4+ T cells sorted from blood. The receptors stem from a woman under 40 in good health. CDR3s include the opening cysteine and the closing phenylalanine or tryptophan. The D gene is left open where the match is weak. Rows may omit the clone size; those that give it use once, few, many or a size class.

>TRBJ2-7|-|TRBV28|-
TGTGCCAGCAGTCCTCCGGGCCTAATCACCCACGAGCAGTACTTC
CASSPPGLITHEQYF
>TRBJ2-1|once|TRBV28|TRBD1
TGTGCCAGCAGTTGGGACAGAAACCCTTACAATGAGCAGTTCTTC
CASSWDRNPYNEQFF
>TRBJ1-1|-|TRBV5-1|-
TGCGCCAGCAGCTTACAGGAATACACTGAAGCTTTCTTT
CASSLQEYTEAFF
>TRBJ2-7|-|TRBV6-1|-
TGTGCCAGCAGTGCCGCATACGAGCAGTACTTC
CASSAAYEQYF
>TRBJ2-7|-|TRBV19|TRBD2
TGTGCCAGTAGCGGCGGGACTAGCGGGATCGGACCCCCCTACGAGCAGTACTTC
CASSGGTSGIGPPYEQYF
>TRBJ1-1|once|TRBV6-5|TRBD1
TGTGCCAGCTTAATAAGGACAGGTCGGGACACTGAAGCTTTCTTT
CASLIRTGRDTEAFF
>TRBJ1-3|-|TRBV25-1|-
TGTGCCAGCAGTGAGCGGCGCTTCTCTGGAAACACCATATATTTT
CASSERRFSGNTIYF
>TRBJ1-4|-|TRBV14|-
TGTGCCAGCAGCCAAGATCGTGTAGTAAATGAAAAACTGTTTTTT
CASSQDRVVNEKLFF
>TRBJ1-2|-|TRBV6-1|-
TGTGCCAGCTCCCAGGTGGGGGGATTCTATGGCTACACCTTC
CASSQVGGFYGYTF
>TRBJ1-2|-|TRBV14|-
TGTGCCAGCAGCCCCCGACAGTCAGTTTACTATGGCTACACCTTC
CASSPRQSVYYGYTF
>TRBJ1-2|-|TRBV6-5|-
TGTGCCAGCAGTTACCGGAGCTATGGCTACACCTTC
CASSYRSYGYTF
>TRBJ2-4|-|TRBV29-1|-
TGCAGCGTTGAAGAACAGATAGCCAAAAACATTCAGTACTTC
CSVEEQIAKNIQYF
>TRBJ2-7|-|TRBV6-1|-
TGTGCCAGTACAGGGTCGAGATGGACCTACGAGCAGTACTTC
CASTGSRWTYEQYF
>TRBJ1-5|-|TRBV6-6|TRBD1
TGTGCCAGCAGCGGGACAGGGAATCAGCCCCAGCATTTT
CASSGTGNQPQHF
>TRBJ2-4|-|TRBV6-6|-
TGTGCCAGCTCAGCAGCCAAAAACATTCAGTACTTC
CASSAAKNIQYF
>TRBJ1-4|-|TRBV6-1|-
TGTGCCAGCAGGGAGGGGGTTACTAATGAAAAACTGTTTTTT
CASREGVTNEKLFF
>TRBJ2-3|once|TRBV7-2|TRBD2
TGTGCCAGCAGCTCAGGACTAGCGGGTCTCACAGATACGCAGTATTTT
CASSSGLAGLTDTQYF
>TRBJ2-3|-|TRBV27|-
TGTGCCAGCAGTTTAGGCTACCGAGATACGCAGTATTTT
CASSLGYRDTQYF
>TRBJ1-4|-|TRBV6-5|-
TGTGCCAGCAGTTACTCGCTAGGAACGGGGAAACTGTTTTTT
CASSYSLGTGKLFF
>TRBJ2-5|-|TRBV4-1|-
TGCGCCAGCAGCCCACGACAGGTACAAGAGACCCAGTACTTC
CASSPRQVQETQYF
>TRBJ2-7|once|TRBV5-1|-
TGCGCCAGCAGCTTGGGGATTCTCGGCGAGCAGTACTTC
CASSLGILGEQYF
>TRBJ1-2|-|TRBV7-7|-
TGTGCCAGCAGTGATGGACGGATCCCTTATGGCTACACCTTC
CASSDGRIPYGYTF
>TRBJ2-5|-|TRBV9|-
TGTGCCAGCAGCGTAGTTCCGGAAGGGAAACAAGAGACCCAGTACTTC
CASSVVPEGKQETQYF
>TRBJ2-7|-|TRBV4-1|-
TGCGCCAGCAGCCAAGATTGGGACCCCGCAACCTACGAGCAGTACTTC
CASSQDWDPATYEQYF
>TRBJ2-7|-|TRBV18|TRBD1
TGTGCCAGCTCACTTGACAGGGATGGGGAGCAGTACTTC
CASSLDRDGEQYF
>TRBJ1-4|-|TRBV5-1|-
TGCGCCAGCAGCTTGGAGGGTTTAAGCGAAAAACTGTTTTTT
CASSLEGLSEKLFF
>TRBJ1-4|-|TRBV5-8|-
TGTGCCAGCAGCTTACAGGTTAATGAAAAACTGTTTTTT
CASSLQVNEKLFF
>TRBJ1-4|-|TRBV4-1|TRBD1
TGCGCCAGCAGCCAAGTTGGGCAGGGGGTGGCTAATGAAAAACTGTTTTTT
CASSQVGQGVANEKLFF
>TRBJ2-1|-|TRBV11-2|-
TGTGCCAGCAGCACCCAACAGGGTAATGAGCAGTTCTTC
CASSTQQGNEQFF
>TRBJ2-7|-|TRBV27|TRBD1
TGTGCCAGCAGTTTACGCCCCACGGGACAGGGGGCCTACGAGCAGTACTTC
CASSLRPTGQGAYEQYF
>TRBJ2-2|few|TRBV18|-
TGTGCCAGCTCACCAATGGAGGGTGGTGGCAACACCGGGGAGCTGTTTTTT
CASSPMEGGGNTGELFF
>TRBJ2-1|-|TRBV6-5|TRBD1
TGTGCCAGCCGGACAGGCATAGACAATGAGCAGTTCTTC
CASRTGIDNEQFF
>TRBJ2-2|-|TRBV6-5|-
TGTGCCAGCAGTTCCATGGGCAGCACGGCCGGGGAGCTGTTTTTT
CASSSMGSTAGELFF
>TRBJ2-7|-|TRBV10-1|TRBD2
TGCGCCAGCAGCGGAGGACTAGCGGACGGCTACGAGCAGTACTTC
CASSGGLADGYEQYF
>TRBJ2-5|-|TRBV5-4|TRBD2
TGTGCCAGCAGCTTGGTACTAGCGGGACAAGAGACCCAGTACTTC
CASSLVLAGQETQYF
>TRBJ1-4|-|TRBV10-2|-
TGCGCCAGCAGGAACGGGTCCCTTCGGGAAAAACTGTTTTTT
CASRNGSLREKLFF
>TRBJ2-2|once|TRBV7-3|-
TGTGCCAGCAGCTTAAGTTCGGTTTCCGGGGAGCTGTTTTTT
CASSLSSVSGELFF
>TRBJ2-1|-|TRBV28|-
TGTGCCAGCAGCTCTTCTTGGTTCAATGAGCAGTTCTTC
CASSSSWFNEQFF
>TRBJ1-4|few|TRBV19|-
TGTGCCAGTAGTATGCAGCGGGGTGAAAAACTGTTTTTT
CASSMQRGEKLFF
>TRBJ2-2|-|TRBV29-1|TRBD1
TGCAGCGCCTCAGGGGGCTGGGGCGGGGAGCTGTTTTTT
CSASGGWGGELFF
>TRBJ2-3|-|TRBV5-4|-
TGTGCCAGCAGCTATCCAGCAGATACGCAGTATTTT
CASSYPADTQYF
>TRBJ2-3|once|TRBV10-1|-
TGCGCCAGCAGTGAGTCCTCGGCGGGGCTACGCCTGGACACAGATACGCAGTATTTT
CASSESSAGLRLDTDTQYF
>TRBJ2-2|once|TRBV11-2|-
TGTGCCAGCAGCTCTCGCCGCGGGGACCGCCTGAACACCGGGGAGCTGTTTTTT
CASSSRRGDRLNTGELFF
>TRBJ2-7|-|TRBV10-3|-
TGTGCCATCTGCCGAAACAGGGCAGGATCCTACGAGCAGTACTTC
CAICRNRAGSYEQYF
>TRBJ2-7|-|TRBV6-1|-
TGTGCCAGCAGAAAGACAGGCGGCCCCTACGAGCAGTACTTC
CASRKTGGPYEQYF
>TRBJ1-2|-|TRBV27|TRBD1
TGTGCCAGCGGACCGACAGGGGGGGAACCTAACTATGGCTACACCTTC
CASGPTGGEPNYGYTF
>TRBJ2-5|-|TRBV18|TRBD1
TGTGCCAGCTCAACAGGGGGCGGAGAGACCCAGTACTTC
CASSTGGGETQYF
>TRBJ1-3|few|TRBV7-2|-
TGTGCCAGCAGTTCAGGGGATAGGAACACCATATATTTT
CASSSGDRNTIYF
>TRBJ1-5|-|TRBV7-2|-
TGTGCCAGCAGCTGGGACGGGAATCAGCCCCAGCATTTT
CASSWDGNQPQHF
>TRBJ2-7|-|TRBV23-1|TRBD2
TGCGCCAGCAGTCCTCCCGGGACTAACCGCTCCTACGAGCAGTACTTC
CASSPPGTNRSYEQYF